Below are 28 T cell receptor beta chains sequenced from a single sample in a study of regulatory T cells in long-lasting Graves disease. As to time point: newly diagnosed GD, antithyroid drugs for less than 3 months. Following extraction of RNA from PBMCs, that RNA was used to make the TCR library. Building the TCR beta libraries relied on iRepertoire HTBI primers, and CDR3 regions underwent Arm-PCR. TCRdb reprocessed the multiplex PCR reads via MiXCR and lists one record per CDR3 protein. This table holds just over 600,000 distinct CDR3 sequences, 16% found once. These data were also filed under a second study, of T cells in Graves' hyperthyroidism and ophthalmopathy.

This specimen was peripheral blood mononuclear cells (PBMCs), taken at new diagnosis, from a patient treated with antithyroid drugs. These receptors all come from a woman aged 25 to 39 with Graves disease.

This clonotype was detected only a few times. CDR3 in DNA: TGTGCCAGTAGTACGGACGGAACTACGCTCAGGCAGTATTTT. This sequence encodes CASSTDGTTLRQYF. The rearrangement uses TRBV19 and TRBJ2-3; D remains ambiguous. This CDR3 comprises 14 residues. V was trimmed by 4 bases and J by 11 bases, leaving 19 bases between them. Germline CDR1 reads LNHDA; CDR2 reads SQIVND (reference sequence). The whole variable domain, remainder taken from reference TRBV19 and TRBJ2-3, is DGGITQSPKYLFRKEGQNVTLSCEQNLNHDAMYWYRQDPGQGLRLIYYSQIVNDFQKGDIAEGYSVSREKKESFPLTVTSAQKNPTAFYLCASSTDGTTLRQYFGPGTRLTVL.

On this clonotype: This could be a read error, since a much larger clone is one nucleotide away. The rearrangement uses TRBV2 and TRBJ2-2, with 7 bases matching TRBD2. CDR1 is SNHLY and CDR2 is FYNNEI in the germline V gene. There are 15 residues in the CDR3. The CDR3 nucleotides read TGTGCCAGCGTCCGATGGGGGGGTAGTACCGGGGAGCTGCTTTTT. This sequence encodes CASVRWGGSTGELLF.

In this sample, this clonotype turned up a few times. This rearrangement joins TRBV7-9 to TRBJ2-1; 14 nucleotides match TRBD2. Germline V gene sequence: CDR1 SEHNR, CDR2 FQNEAQ (reference sequence). Unmatched junction bases numbered 15, after V lost 2 bases and J lost 3 bases. This CDR3 comprises 21 residues. This chain's CDR3 is CASSLPNEGPGTSGSYNEQFF. The CDR3 DNA sequence: TGTGCCAGCAGCTTACCGAATGAAGGGCCCGGGACTAGCGGGAGCTACAATGAGCAGTTCTTC.

This clonotype appeared a few times. This chain connects TRBV20-1 to TRBJ2-4; TRBD2 is a possible D gene (6 bases). The CDR3 totals 18 residues. Trimming stripped 5 bases from V and 1 base from J, with 24 bases between. CDR1 is DFQATT and CDR2 is SNEGSKA in the germline V gene (reference sequence). CDR3 nucleotide sequence: TGCAGTGCTCCCGGAGGGATTTTTACATCTTGGGCCAAAAACATTCAGTACTTC. Translating it yields CSAPGGIFTSWAKNIQYF.

Concerning this clonotype: A read error is likely here: a far larger clone is one base away. The V call is TRBV24-1, the J call TRBJ2-4; D is unclear. TRBJ2-5 matches the DNA end more closely, so the J call is doubtful. Germline lookup yields CDR1 KGHDR and CDR2 SFDVKD. CDR3 size: 16 residues. The CDR3 sequence is CATGDQKDPAVPTQYF. DNA for the CDR3: TGTGCCACCGGTGACCAAAAGGACCCTGCGGTACCGACCCAGTACTTC.

This clonotype was seen many times. V and J are TRBV27 and TRBJ2-1, with a weak D call TRBD1 (5 bases). The germline V and J ends were trimmed by 8 bases and 0 bases, with 11 bases remaining between them. CDR3 size: 14 residues. Looked up from germline, CDR1 is MNHEY and CDR2 is SMNVEV (reference sequence). CDR3 residues: CASGIDSSYNEQFF. CDR3 in DNA: TGTGCCAGCGGAATTGACAGCTCCTACAATGAGCAGTTCTTC.

This clonotype came up many times. The rearrangement links TRBV9 to TRBJ2-5; the D is unclear. The CDR3 consists of 12 residues. V was shortened by 7 bases and J by 2 bases, with 9 bases between the two germline ends. CDR1 is SGDLS and CDR2 is YYNGEE in the germline V gene. CDR3: CASEDWQETQYF. DNA for the CDR3: TGTGCCAGCGAGGATTGGCAAGAGACCCAGTACTTC. The whole variable domain, remainder taken from reference TRBV9 and TRBJ2-5, is DSGVTQTPKHLITATGQRVTLRCSPRSGDLSVYWYQQSLDQGLQFLIQYYNGEERAKGNILERFSAQQFPDLHSELNLSSLELGDSALYFCASEDWQETQYFGPGTRLLVL.

The chain joins TRBV9 to TRBJ2-3, with TRBD1 matching over 7 bases. With V trimmed by 7 bases and J by 1 base, 3 bases remained unmatched. CDR1 is SGDLS and CDR2 is YYNGEE in the germline V gene. The CDR3 is made up of 13 amino acids. The CDR3 DNA reads as TGTGCCAGCGAGCAGGGGGGCACAGATACGCAGTATTTT. Its translation is CASEQGGTDTQYF. Complete variable domain (other parts from reference TRBV9 and TRBJ2-3): DSGVTQTPKHLITATGQRVTLRCSPRSGDLSVYWYQQSLDQGLQFLIQYYNGEERAKGNILERFSAQQFPDLHSELNLSSLELGDSALYFCASEQGGTDTQYFGPGTRLTVL.

This clonotype occurred many times. The genes are TRBV20-1 and TRBJ1-2, with D perhaps TRBD1 (6 bases). Per the germline V gene, CDR1 is DFQATT and CDR2 is SNEGSKA (reference sequence). This CDR3 region has 13 residues. Trimming took 4 bases from V and 5 from J, leaving 14 bases between them. CDR3 residues: CSATLGGEYGYTF. As DNA, the CDR3 is TGCAGTGCTACCTTAGGGGGGGAATATGGCTACACCTTC.

This clonotype has at least ten counts. The chain has TRBV2 and TRBJ1-1, with unresolved D. V lost 8 bases and J lost 3, with 10 bases in between. Looked up from germline, CDR1 is SNHLY and CDR2 is FYNNEI. The CDR3 runs 12 residues. This CDR3 is CASLKVDTEAFF. As DNA, the CDR3 is TGTGCCAGCCTTAAAGTGGACACTGAAGCTTTCTTT.

This rearrangement joins TRBV2 to TRBJ2-5; possible D gene TRBD1, 6 bases. V lost 5 bases and J 9 bases, leaving 22 bases between the germline ends. Per the germline V gene, CDR1 is SNHLY and CDR2 is FYNNEI. The CDR3 loop spans 15 amino acids. CDR3 sequence: CASSQQGMRDDAQYF. CDR3 coding DNA: TGTGCCAGCAGTCAACAGGGAATGAGGGACGACGCCCAGTACTTC.

The genes are TRBV5-1 and TRBJ2-5, with D perhaps TRBD1 (5 bases). V lost 0 bases, J lost 5 bases, and 14 bases lay in between. This CDR3 spans 15 amino acids. CDR1 and CDR2 from the germline V gene are SGHRS and YFSETQ. The CDR3: CASSLAGRVRETQYF. For the CDR3, the DNA is TGCGCCAGCAGCTTGGCTGGCAGGGTTCGGGAGACCCAGTACTTC.

This sequence joins TRBV19 and TRBJ2-7; possible D gene TRBD2, 7 bases. This CDR3 has 16 amino acids. The V end was cut by 6 bases, the J end by 0 bases, with 18 bases between. CDR1 LNHDA and CDR2 SQIVND come from the germline V gene (reference sequence). CDR3 nucleotide sequence: TGTGCCAGTAGGGCCCCGGGGGGCAGTAGCTCCTACGAGCAGTACTTC. Translation gives CASRAPGGSSSYEQYF.

This clonotype was picked up many times. The chain employs TRBV5-1 and TRBJ1-1, with D maybe TRBD1 (6 bases). The CDR3 consists of 15 residues. V lost 2 bases and J 0 bases, leaving 11 bases between the germline ends. Germline-derived CDR1 and CDR2 are SGHRS and YFSETQ. As DNA, the CDR3 is TGCGCCAGCAGCTTTGGGCCAGGGGTGAACACTGAAGCTTTCTTT. Its protein is CASSFGPGVNTEAFF.

This clonotype occurred many times. The chain uses TRBV7-2 and TRBJ2-4; 12 bases match TRBD2. V lost 4 bases, J lost 10 bases, and 8 bases stayed unmatched. CDR1 and CDR2 from the germline V gene are SGHTA and FQGNSA. This CDR3 spans 15 amino acids. CDR3: CASSSGLAGLGIQYF. The CDR3 DNA is TGTGCCAGCAGCTCGGGACTAGCGGGTTTGGGTATTCAGTACTTC.

This clonotype was observed many times. The rearrangement joins TRBV7-2 to TRBJ1-2; unclear D gene. From germline, CDR1 is SGHTA and CDR2 FQGNSA. The ends were cut back, 5 bases at V and 10 bases at J, with 14 bases in the middle. CDR3 size: 12 residues. The CDR3 DNA reads as TGTGCCAGCAGCCCGACGACAAACGACTACACCTTC. Residues: CASSPTTNDYTF.

This clonotype has at least ten counts. Sequence at one end of the junction differs from germline and may be a read error. V gene TRBV2 combines with J gene TRBJ2-1, with 8 bases that match TRBD2. The CDR3 contains 10 residues. Germline CDR1 is SNHLY and CDR2 is FYNNEI. The CDR3 nucleotides are TGTGCCAGCAGGTCGGGAGGGTTGGTCTTC. Translating it yields CASRSGGLVF.

The chain combines TRBV28 with TRBJ2-3; possibly TRBD2 for D (7 bases). The CDR3 length is 13 residues. Between the trimmed V and J ends, which lost 8 bases and 4 bases, there was a span of 13 bases. The germline V gene encodes CDR1 MDHEN and CDR2 SYDVKM. CDR3 coding DNA: TGTGCCAGCGGGGGGGGCTGGGCAGATACGCAGTATTTT. It codes for CASGGGWADTQYF.

This clonotype was found many times. In nucleotides, the CDR3 is TGCAGTGCTAGGCCGCCGGGAGGACCGACCTACGAGCAGTACTTC. Protein product: CSARPPGGPTYEQYF. The rearrangement uses TRBV20-1 and TRBJ2-7; 7 nucleotides agree with TRBD2. Trimming took 3 bases from V and 2 from J; bases not matched to a gene: 10. Germline V CDR1 and CDR2: DFQATT, SNEGSKA (reference sequence). This CDR3 has 15 residues.

This clonotype has just a few counts. The rearrangement joins TRBV7-3 to TRBJ2-7; either TRBD1 or TRBD2 may supply D (6 bases each). Germline lookup yields CDR1 SGHTA and CDR2 FQGTGA. CDR3 size: 16 residues. Trimming removed 2 bases at V and 5 bases at J, with 19 bases between. The CDR3 DNA is TGTGCCAGCAGCTTAGGGTTCGGGGGCGGCTCGGACGAGCAGTACTTC. Translating gives CASSLGFGGGSDEQYF.

On this clonotype: A much larger clone lies one base from this, so it may be a read error. V gene TRBV2 combines with J gene TRBJ1-4; no clear D gene. Germline-derived CDR1 and CDR2 are SNHLY and FYNNEI. CDR3 length: 15 amino acids. The CDR3: CASSEGKGVNERLFF. The CDR3 nucleotides are TGTGCCAGCAGTGAAGGAAAAGGAGTTAATGAAAGACTGTTTTTT. The full variable domain, completed using reference TRBV2 and TRBJ1-4, is EPEVTQTPSHQVTQMGQEVILRCVPISNHLYFYWYRQILGQKVEFLVSFYNNEISEKSEIFDDQFSVERPDGSNFTLKIRSTKLEDSAMYFCASSEGKGVNERLFFGSGTQLSVL.

This clonotype was seen many times. This chain links TRBV12-3 or TRBV12-4 with TRBJ1-6; D is undetermined. With 6 bases removed from V and 7 bases from J, the gap between germline ends came to 7 bases. The CDR3 is 12 residues long. CDR3 sequence (DNA): TGTGCCAGCAGCAAAGACAATTCACCCCTCCACTTT. Translating it yields CASSKDNSPLHF.

There are many counts of this clonotype. V gene TRBV28 combines with J gene TRBJ2-5; D remains unclear. With 1 base removed from V and 7 bases from J, the gap between germline ends came to 7 bases. This CDR3 is built from 12 residues. In germline, CDR1 is MDHEN, CDR2 SYDVKM. The CDR3: CASSLLRGTQYF. The DNA of the CDR3 is TGTGCCAGCAGTTTATTGCGCGGGACCCAGTACTTC.

The chain joins TRBV19 to TRBJ2-6, with 7 bases lining up with TRBD1. Germline-derived CDR1 and CDR2 are LNHDA and SQIVND (reference sequence). Germline trimming cut 6 bases from V and 2 bases from J; bases unmatched to any gene: 4. There are 15 residues in the CDR3. The CDR3 DNA reads TGTGCCAGTAGCGACAGGGCACCTGGGGCCAACGTCCTGACTTTC. Amino acid sequence: CASSDRAPGANVLTF.

This clonotype was recorded at least ten times. The CDR3 DNA sequence: TGTGCCAGCAGTTCCTCGGGCGCAGGGGGGGATTATGGCTACACCTTC. Encoded protein: CASSSSGAGGDYGYTF. The chain links TRBV6-5 to TRBJ1-2; 7 bases map to TRBD1. The germline V gene encodes CDR1 MNHEY and CDR2 SVGAGI. The CDR3 loop spans 16 amino acids. V lost 4 bases, J lost 5 bases, and 13 bases stayed unmatched.

This clonotype has only a few counts. V and J are TRBV10-2 and TRBJ2-1, with a weak D call TRBD1 (5 bases). Germline V gene sequence: CDR1 WSHSY, CDR2 SAAADI. The V end lost 8 bases, the J end lost 9 bases, and 17 bases lay between the germline ends. The CDR3 contains 13 residues. The CDR3 DNA reads TGCGCCAGCCGGGTCACGCAGGGTGGTGAGCAGTTCTTC. This encodes CASRVTQGGEQFF.

The chain couples TRBV28 to TRBJ1-2; no reliable D call. The CDR3 spans 12 residues. CDR1 and CDR2 from the germline V gene are MDHEN and SYDVKM. Trimming cost V 8 bases and J 3 bases, with 10 bases left between them. DNA of the CDR3: TGTGCCAGCTCATCCATTTACTATGGCTACACCTTC. As protein: CASSSIYYGYTF.

There are many counts of this clonotype. This chain connects TRBV5-5 to TRBJ2-3, with TRBD1 matching over 7 bases. J lost 3 bases, V lost 4 bases, and 8 bases had no gene match. CDR1 SGHKS and CDR2 YYEKEE come from the germline V gene (reference sequence). The CDR3 loop spans 15 amino acids. CDR3 sequence: CASSADRRTTDTQYF. The CDR3, as DNA: TGTGCCAGCAGCGCGGACAGGCGGACGACAGATACGCAGTATTTT.